These 4 T cell receptor beta chains came from one sample sequenced in a study of cytomegalovirus exposure and HLA in healthy donors. The table came from immunoSEQ multiplex PCR; TCRdb's copy has only in-frame clones and leaves some out. The sample has about 130,000 clones, about 90% seen once. The sample consisted of PBMCs. The receptors stem from a man aged 25 to 45 in good health and CMV-seronegative.

This clone was observed a few times. The gene calls are TRBV7-6 and TRBJ1-1, with a possible D match to TRBD1 (6 bases). The CDR3 has 14 residues. V was cut by 5 bases and J by 1 base, with 11 bases left in between. Looked up from germline, CDR1 is SGHVS and CDR2 is FNYEAQ. CDR3 sequence reads: CASSQQGANTEAFF. The CDR3 DNA is TGTGCCAGCAGCCAACAGGGTGCGAACACTGAAGCTTTCTTT.

The chain carries TRBV29-1 and TRBJ1-3; D is perhaps TRBD1 (5 bases). V was shortened by 2 bases and J by 4 bases, with 12 bases between the two germline ends. The length of the CDR3 is 14 residues. Germline V gene sequence: CDR1 SQVTM, CDR2 ANQGSEA. The CDR3 sequence: CSVELHGGGNTIYF. The DNA for the CDR3 is TGCAGCGTTGAACTACATGGGGGGGGAAACACCATATATTTT.

The J gene is TRBJ2-1, the V gene TRBV5-6, with 12 bases identical to TRBD2. The V and J ends lost 4 bases and 4 bases, in that order; junction bases with no gene match: 6. The CDR3 is 16 residues long. The germline V gene encodes CDR1 SGHDT and CDR2 YYEEEE. The CDR3 coding sequence is TGTGCCAGCAGCGGAATACTAGCGGGAGGTTACAATGAGCAGTTCTTC. Its translation: CASSGILAGGYNEQFF.

J is TRBJ2-7 and V is TRBV4-3; D not certain. V gave up 0 bases and J gave up 2 bases, with 8 bases separating them. Germline V gene lookup returns CDR1 LGHNA and CDR2 YSLEER. The CDR3 consists of 14 residues. DNA for the CDR3: TGCGCCAGCAGCCAAGATCGGAGCACCTACGAGCAGTACTTC. This codes for CASSQDRSTYEQYF.